This T cell receptor beta chain was observed in a study of cytomegalovirus exposure and HLA in healthy donors. Findings of the study overall: Later, TCR association rates were found to vary by HLA locus, highest for DRB1 and lowest for HLA-C. Sequencing depth across donors, presence/absence analyses assumed, was roughly uniform. It was reportedly the case that the classifier diagnosed cytomegalovirus status with high specificity and sensitivity.

CDR1 and CDR2 from the germline V gene are SGHAT and FQNNGV. The CDR3 runs to 15 residues. V dropped 5 bases and J dropped 5; count of bases not matched to a gene: 10. The PCR was carried out with 60 Vbeta primers and 13 Jbeta primers. The repertoire was sequenced with immunoSEQ multiplex PCR; TCRdb's copy has only in-frame clones and lacks some. The data hold about 59,000 clones, with 65% to 90% observed a single time. On this clone itself: Its antigen is not identified.

Regarding donors, all were healthy bone marrow donors. The specimen sequenced was PBMCs. The chain carries TRBV11-2 and TRBJ2-5, with 8 bases matching TRBD1. The TCR was taken from a human donor in good health. CDR3 amino acids: CASSARQGTRETQYF. CDR3 DNA sequence: TGTGCCAGCAGCGCAAGACAGGGGACGAGGGAGACCCAGTACTTC. The variable domain in full, with the rest retrieved from reference TRBV11-2 and TRBJ2-5, is EAGVAQSPRYKIIEKRQSVAFWCNPISGHATLYWYQQILGQGPKLLIQFQNNGVVDDSQLPKDRFSAERLKGVDSTLKIQPAKLEDSAVYLCASSARQGTRETQYFGPGTRLLVL.